The rows below give T cell receptor beta chains drawn from one sample of a study of Graves' ophthalmopathy and Graves' hyperthyroidism. MiXCR was run by TCRdb on the multiplex PCR reads, yielding one entry per CDR3 protein. The sample lists roughly 1.1 million distinct CDR3 sequences, 35% to 40% occurring once. Sequenced: peripheral blood or thyroid tissue (not recorded which). These receptors were collected from an adult man with Graves' hyperthyroidism. CDR3s include the opening cysteine and the closing phenylalanine or tryptophan. Fields, in order: CDR3 DNA, CDR3 protein, J gene, V gene, CDR3 length, D gene, clone size. D genes are given only for firm matches. A clone size is listed for some rows: how often the clone was seen (once, few, many), or a class if it is expanded.

DNA: TGTGCCAGCAGGGACAGTTGGCAGCAGTACTTC
CDR3: CASRDSWQQYF
J: TRBJ2-7
V: TRBV5-5
length: 11
D: .
size: many

DNA: TGCGCCAGCAGCCCCGGACCGTCCACCTCCTACGAGCAGTACTTC
CDR3: CASSPGPSTSYEQYF
J: TRBJ2-7
V: TRBV6-5
length: 15
D: .
size: few

DNA: TGCAGTGCTAGGCAGGGCTATAACTATGGCTACACCTTC
CDR3: CSARQGYNYGYTF
J: TRBJ1-2
V: TRBV20-1
length: 13
D: .
size: many

DNA: TGCAGTGCTACCGGCGGAACCTACGAGCAGTACTTC
CDR3: CSATGGTYEQYF
J: TRBJ2-7
V: TRBV20-1
length: 12
D: .
size: many

DNA: TGTGCCAGCAGCCAAGACAGGGTTCGTACCGGGGAGCTGTTTTTT
CDR3: CASSQDRVRTGELFF
J: TRBJ2-2
V: TRBV12-3/TRBV12-4
length: 15
D: TRBD1
size: many

DNA: TGCGCCAGCAGCCAAGAGGGACAGCGCAACACCGGGGAGCTGTTTTTT
CDR3: CASSQEGQRNTGELFF
J: TRBJ2-2
V: TRBV4-1
length: 16
D: TRBD1
size: few

DNA: TGCAGCTTGGTGGCAGGAGGAGAGACCCAGTACTTC
CDR3: CSLVAGGETQYF
J: TRBJ2-5
V: TRBV29-1
length: 12
D: .
size: .

DNA: TGCAGCGTTGATCGACAGGGAGCAATCTATGGCTACACCTTC
CDR3: CSVDRQGAIYGYTF
J: TRBJ1-2
V: TRBV29-1
length: 14
D: TRBD1
size: many

DNA: TGTGCCAGCAGCGGCGGGGCTAGCGGTAGACTTTACACCGGGGAGCTGTTTTTT
CDR3: CASSGGASGRLYTGELFF
J: TRBJ2-2
V: TRBV5-4
length: 18
D: TRBD2
size: .

DNA: TGTGCCAGCAGCTTAAGCTTCCCGGCTAACGACGAAAAACTGTTTTTT
CDR3: CASSLSFPANDEKLFF
J: TRBJ1-4
V: TRBV7-2
length: 16
D: .
size: few

DNA: TGTGCCAGCAGTTTCCAGGGTTCGGCCCAGCATTTT
CDR3: CASSFQGSAQHF
J: TRBJ1-5
V: TRBV10-3
length: 12
D: .
size: .

DNA: TGTGCCAGCAGCTTAGCGCCAAGAGCTTCGGAGGGAAATCAGCCCCAGCATTTT
CDR3: CASSLAPRASEGNQPQHF
J: TRBJ1-5
V: TRBV7-8
length: 18
D: .
size: many

DNA: TGTGCCAGCAGTGACCCAAGCGACGGTTCACCCCTCCACTTT
CDR3: CASSDPSDGSPLHF
J: TRBJ1-6
V: TRBV25-1
length: 14
D: .
size: .

DNA: TGTGCCAGCAGCGCCCGGAACTCCTACGAGCAGTACTTC
CDR3: CASSARNSYEQYF
J: TRBJ2-7
V: TRBV12-3/TRBV12-4
length: 13
D: .
size: .